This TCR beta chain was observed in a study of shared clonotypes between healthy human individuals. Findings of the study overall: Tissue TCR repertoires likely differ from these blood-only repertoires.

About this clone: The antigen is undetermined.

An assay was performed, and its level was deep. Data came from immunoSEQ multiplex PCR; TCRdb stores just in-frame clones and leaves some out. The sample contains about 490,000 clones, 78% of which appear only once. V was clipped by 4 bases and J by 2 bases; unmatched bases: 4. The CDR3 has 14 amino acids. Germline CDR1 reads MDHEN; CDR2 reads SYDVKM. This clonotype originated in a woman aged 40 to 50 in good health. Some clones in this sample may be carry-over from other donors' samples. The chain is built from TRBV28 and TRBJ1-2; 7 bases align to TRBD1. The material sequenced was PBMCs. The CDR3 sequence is CASSSTGENYGYTF. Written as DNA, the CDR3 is TGTGCCAGCAGTTCAACAGGGGAGAACTATGGCTACACCTTC.